This T cell receptor (beta chain) was identified in a study of response to subunit inactivated influenza vaccine. Study-wide results and caveats: Researchers suggested that each seasonal influenza vaccination recruits few new T cells.

TCRdb passed the RT-PCR reads through MiXCR, listing each CDR3 protein once. The data hold 500,000 to 550,000 distinct CDR3 sequences, with approximately 6.9% observed a single time. V shed 5 bases and J 0 bases; nucleotides not matched to a gene: 8. Germline V gene data show CDR1 as SGHVS and CDR2 as FQNEAQ. CDR3 length: 16 residues. This clonotype was counted at least ten times. The antigen is not known. The chain couples TRBV7-8 to TRBJ2-3; 7 bases fit TRBD2. The material was PBMCs from blood, obtained less than 25 months after vaccination. The receptor's source is a man between 50 and 69 years old who received an inactivated influenza vaccine. The CDR3 coding sequence is TGTGCCAGCAGCCCCAGACTAGCTTTGAGCACAGATACGCAGTATTTT. Its protein is CASSPRLALSTDTQYF.